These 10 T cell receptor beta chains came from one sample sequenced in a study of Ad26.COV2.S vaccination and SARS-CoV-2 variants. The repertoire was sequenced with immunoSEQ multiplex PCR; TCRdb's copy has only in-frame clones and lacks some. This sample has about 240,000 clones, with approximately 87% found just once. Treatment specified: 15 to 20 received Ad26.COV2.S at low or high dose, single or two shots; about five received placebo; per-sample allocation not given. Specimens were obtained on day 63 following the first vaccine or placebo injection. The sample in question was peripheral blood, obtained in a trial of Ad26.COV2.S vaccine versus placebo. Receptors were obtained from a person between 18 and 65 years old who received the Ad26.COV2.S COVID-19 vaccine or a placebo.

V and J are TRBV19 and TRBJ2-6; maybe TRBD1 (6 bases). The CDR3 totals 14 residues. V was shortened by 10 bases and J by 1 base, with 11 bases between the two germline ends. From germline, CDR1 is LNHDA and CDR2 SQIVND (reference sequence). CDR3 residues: CATSQGSGANVLTF. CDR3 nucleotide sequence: TGTGCCACCTCACAGGGTTCTGGGGCCAACGTCCTGACTTTC.

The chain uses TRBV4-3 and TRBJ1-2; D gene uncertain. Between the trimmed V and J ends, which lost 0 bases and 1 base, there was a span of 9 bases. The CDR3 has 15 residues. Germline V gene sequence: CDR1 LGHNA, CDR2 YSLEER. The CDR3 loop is CASSQDTDDNYGYTF. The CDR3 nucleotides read TGCGCCAGCAGCCAAGACACAGATGATAACTATGGCTACACCTTC.

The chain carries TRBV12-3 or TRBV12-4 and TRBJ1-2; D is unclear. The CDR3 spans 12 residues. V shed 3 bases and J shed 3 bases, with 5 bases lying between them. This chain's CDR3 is CASSLDDYGYTF. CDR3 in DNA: TGTGCCAGCAGTTTGGACGACTATGGCTACACCTTC.

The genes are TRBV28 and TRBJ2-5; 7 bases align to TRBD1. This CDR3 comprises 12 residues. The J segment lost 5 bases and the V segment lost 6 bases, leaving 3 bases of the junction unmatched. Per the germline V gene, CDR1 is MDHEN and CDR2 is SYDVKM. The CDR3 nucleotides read TGTGCCAGCAGACAGGGGTCGGAGACCCAGTACTTC. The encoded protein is CASRQGSETQYF.

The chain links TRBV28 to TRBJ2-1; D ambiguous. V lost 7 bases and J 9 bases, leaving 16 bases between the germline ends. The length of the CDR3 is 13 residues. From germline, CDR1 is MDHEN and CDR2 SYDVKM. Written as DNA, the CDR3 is TGTGCCAGCACCCCAACTGGCATCGCTGAGCAGTTCTTC. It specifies CASTPTGIAEQFF.

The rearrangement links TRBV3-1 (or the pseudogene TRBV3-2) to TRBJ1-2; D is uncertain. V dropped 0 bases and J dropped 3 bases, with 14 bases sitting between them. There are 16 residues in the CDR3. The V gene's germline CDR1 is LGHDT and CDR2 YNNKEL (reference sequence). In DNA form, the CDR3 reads TGTGCCAGCAGCCAAGATGGTTTTCGTCGGGACTATGGCTACACCTTC. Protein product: CASSQDGFRRDYGYTF.

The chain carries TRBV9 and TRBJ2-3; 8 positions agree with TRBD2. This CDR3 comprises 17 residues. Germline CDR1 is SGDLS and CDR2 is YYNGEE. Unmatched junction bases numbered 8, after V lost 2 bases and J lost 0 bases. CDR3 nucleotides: TGTGCCAGCAGCGTTGGGGGTAGCGGGGCTAGCACAGATACGCAGTATTTT. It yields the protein CASSVGGSGASTDTQYF.

CDR3 amino acids: CASSAQRQVNQPQHF. CDR3 coding DNA: TGTGCCAGCAGTGCGCAGAGACAGGTTAATCAGCCCCAGCATTTT. The chain employs TRBV28 and TRBJ1-5; a weak D match, TRBD1 (6 bases). The CDR3 is made up of 15 amino acids. CDR1 is MDHEN, CDR2 SYDVKM, per germline. Trimming cost V 5 bases and J 4 bases, with 15 bases left between them.

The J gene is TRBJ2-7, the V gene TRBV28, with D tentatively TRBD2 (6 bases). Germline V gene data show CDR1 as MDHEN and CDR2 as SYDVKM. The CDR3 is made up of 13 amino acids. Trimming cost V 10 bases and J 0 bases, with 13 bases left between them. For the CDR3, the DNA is TGTGCCACCAGGAGGGCTAGCTCCTACGAGCAGTACTTC. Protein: CATRRASSYEQYF.

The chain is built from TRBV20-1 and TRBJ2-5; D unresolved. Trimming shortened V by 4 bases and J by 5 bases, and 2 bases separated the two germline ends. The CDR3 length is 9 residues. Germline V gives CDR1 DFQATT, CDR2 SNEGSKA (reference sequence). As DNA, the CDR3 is TGCAGTGCTACGGAGACCCAGTACTTC. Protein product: CSATETQYF.